Below are 6 T cell receptor beta chains sequenced from a single sample in a study of yellow fever vaccine responses in identical twins. A single record per CDR3 protein comes from TCRdb applying MiXCR to the RT-PCR reads. Found here are 3,900 or so distinct CDR3 sequences, roughly two thirds of them singletons; the top ten hold roughly 7.6%. Sequences were derived from T cells from blood (PBMCs), unsorted or a sorted subset (not recorded which), sampled before or after yellow fever vaccination (not recorded which). These receptors were taken from a woman between 18 and 30 years old who received the yellow fever vaccine.

The chain couples TRBV29-1 to TRBJ2-1, with 11 positions matching TRBD1. Germline V lookup: CDR1 SQVTM, CDR2 ANQGSEA. The CDR3 sequence is 14 residues long. The V gene end was trimmed by 5 bases and the J gene end by 5 bases; junction bases not matched to a gene: 5. The CDR3 spells CSVLGQGADNEQFF. In DNA form, the CDR3 reads TGCAGCGTTCTCGGACAGGGGGCGGACAATGAGCAGTTCTTC.

The chain employs TRBV11-2 and TRBJ2-1, with 9 bases lining up with TRBD1. Germline assignment: CDR1 SGHAT and CDR2 FQNNGV. The CDR3 loop spans 15 amino acids. With V trimmed by 5 bases and J by 6 bases, 8 bases remained unmatched. CDR3 bases: TGTGCCAGCAGCCCAACAGGGGGCGCCAGCAATGAGCAGTTCTTC. As protein: CASSPTGGASNEQFF.

The rearrangement links TRBV6-1 to TRBJ1-5; D uncertain. CDR1 and CDR2 from the germline V gene are MNHNS and SASEGT. V was trimmed by 1 base and J by 4 bases, leaving 8 bases between them. There are 14 residues in the CDR3. The DNA of the CDR3 is TGTGCCAGCAGTGAAGACGTAGAAAATCAGCCCCAGCATTTT. Protein sequence: CASSEDVENQPQHF.

The gene calls are TRBV12-3 or TRBV12-4 and TRBJ1-1; 9 nucleotides match TRBD1. The CDR3 contains 13 residues. Losses at the gene ends were 2 bases for V and 11 bases for J; bases not matched to a gene: 6. The CDR3 sequence: CASSLNFDRGAFF. The CDR3 DNA follows: TGTGCCAGCAGTTTAAATTTTGACAGGGGGGCTTTCTTT.

This chain uses TRBV11-3 with TRBJ2-1; 12 nucleotides agree with TRBD2. The germline V gene encodes CDR1 SGHNT and CDR2 YENEEA. V dropped 4 bases and J dropped 7; count of bases not matched to a gene: 11. This CDR3 has 17 amino acids. CDR3 region: CASSSWTSGNMRNEQFF. DNA for the CDR3: TGTGCCAGCAGCTCGTGGACTAGCGGGAACATGAGGAATGAGCAGTTCTTC. Using reference TRBV11-3 and TRBJ2-1 for the parts outside the CDR3, the full variable domain is EAGVVQSPRYKIIEKKQPVAFWCNPISGHNTLYWYLQNLGQGPELLIRYENEEAVDDSQLPKDRFSAERLKGVDSTLKIQPAELGDSAVYLCASSSWTSGNMRNEQFFGPGTRLTVL.

The J gene is TRBJ1-6, the V gene TRBV7-9; possible D gene TRBD1, 5 bases. Looked up from germline, CDR1 is SEHNR and CDR2 is FQNEAQ (reference sequence). V lost 5 bases and J 9 bases, leaving 14 bases between the germline ends. The CDR3 runs 14 residues. In DNA form, the CDR3 reads TGTGCCAGCAGCCTTGACAGTAATAGTTCACCCCTCCACTTT. It translates to CASSLDSNSSPLHF.